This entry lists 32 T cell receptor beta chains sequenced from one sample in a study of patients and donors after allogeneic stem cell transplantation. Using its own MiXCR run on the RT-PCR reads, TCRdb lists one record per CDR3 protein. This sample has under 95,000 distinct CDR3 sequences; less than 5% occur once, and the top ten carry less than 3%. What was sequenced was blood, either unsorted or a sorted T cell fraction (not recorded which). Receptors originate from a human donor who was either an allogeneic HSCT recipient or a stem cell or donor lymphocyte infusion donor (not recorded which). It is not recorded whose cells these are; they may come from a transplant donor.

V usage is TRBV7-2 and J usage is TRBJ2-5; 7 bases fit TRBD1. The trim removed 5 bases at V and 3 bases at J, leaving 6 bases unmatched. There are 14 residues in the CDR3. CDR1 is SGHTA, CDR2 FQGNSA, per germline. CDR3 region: CASSPNRGKETQYF. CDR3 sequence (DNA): TGTGCCAGCAGCCCGAACAGGGGAAAAGAGACCCAGTACTTC.

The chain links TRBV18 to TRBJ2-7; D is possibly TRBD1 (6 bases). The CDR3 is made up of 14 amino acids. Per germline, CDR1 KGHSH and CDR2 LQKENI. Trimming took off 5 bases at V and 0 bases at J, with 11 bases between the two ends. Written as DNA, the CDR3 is TGTGCCAGCTCATTCGACAGGAGCTCCTACGAGCAGTACTTC. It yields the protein CASSFDRSSYEQYF.

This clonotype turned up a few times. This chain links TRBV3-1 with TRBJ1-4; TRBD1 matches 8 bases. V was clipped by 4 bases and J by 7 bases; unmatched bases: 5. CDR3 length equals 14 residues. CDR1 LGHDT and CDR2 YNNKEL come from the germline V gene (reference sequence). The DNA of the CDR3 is TGTGCCAGCAGCCGTACCACAGGGGGTGAAAAACTGTTTTTT. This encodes CASSRTTGGEKLFF.

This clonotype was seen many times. The CDR3 sequence is CASSLDRHNEQFF. The CDR3 DNA is TGTGCCAGCAGCCTGGACAGACACAATGAGCAGTTCTTC. V and J are TRBV4-2 and TRBJ2-1; TRBD1 is a possible D gene (6 bases). With 4 bases removed from V and 5 bases from J, the gap between germline ends came to 9 bases. Per germline, CDR1 LGHNA and CDR2 YNFKEQ. The length of the CDR3 is 13 residues.

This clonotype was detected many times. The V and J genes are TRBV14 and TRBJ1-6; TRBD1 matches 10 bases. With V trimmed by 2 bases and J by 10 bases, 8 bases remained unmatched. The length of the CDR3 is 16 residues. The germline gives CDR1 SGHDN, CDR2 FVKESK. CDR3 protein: CASSQLGTGDLSPLHF. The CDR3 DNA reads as TGTGCCAGCAGCCAACTCGGGACAGGGGATTTGTCACCCCTCCACTTT.

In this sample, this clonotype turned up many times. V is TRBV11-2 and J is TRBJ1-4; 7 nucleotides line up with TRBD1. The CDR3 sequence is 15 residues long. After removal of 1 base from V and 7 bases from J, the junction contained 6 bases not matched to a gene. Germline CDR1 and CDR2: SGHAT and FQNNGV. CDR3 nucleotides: TGTGCCAGCAGCTTAGGAGGGGGCCCTTTTGAAAAACTGTTTTTT. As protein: CASSLGGGPFEKLFF.

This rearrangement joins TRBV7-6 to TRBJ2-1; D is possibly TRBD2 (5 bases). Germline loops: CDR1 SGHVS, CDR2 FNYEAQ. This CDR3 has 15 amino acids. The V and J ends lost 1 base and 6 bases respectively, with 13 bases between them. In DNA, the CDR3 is TGTGCCAGCAGCTTAGAGTTCGGAGGTTTCAATGAGCAGTTCTTC. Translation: CASSLEFGGFNEQFF.

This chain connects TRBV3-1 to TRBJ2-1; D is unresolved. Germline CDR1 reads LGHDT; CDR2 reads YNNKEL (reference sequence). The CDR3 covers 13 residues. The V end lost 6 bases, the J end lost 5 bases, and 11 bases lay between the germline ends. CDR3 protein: CASSRYFDNEQFF. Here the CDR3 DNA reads TGTGCCAGCAGTCGGTATTTCGACAATGAGCAGTTCTTC.

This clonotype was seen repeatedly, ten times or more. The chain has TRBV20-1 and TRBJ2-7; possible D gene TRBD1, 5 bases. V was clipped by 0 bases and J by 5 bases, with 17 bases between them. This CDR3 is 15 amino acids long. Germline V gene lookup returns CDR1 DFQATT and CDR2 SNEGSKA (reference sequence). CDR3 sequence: CSARDSAQGRNEQYF. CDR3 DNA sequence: TGCAGTGCTAGAGATTCAGCCCAGGGTAGGAACGAGCAGTACTTC.

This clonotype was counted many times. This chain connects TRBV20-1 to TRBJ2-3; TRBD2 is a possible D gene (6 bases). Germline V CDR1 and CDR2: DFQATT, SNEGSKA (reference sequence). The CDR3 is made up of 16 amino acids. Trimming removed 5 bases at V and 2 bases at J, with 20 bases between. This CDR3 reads CSASNWGLVITDTQYF. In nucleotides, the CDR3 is TGCAGTGCTTCAAACTGGGGACTCGTTATCACAGATACGCAGTATTTT.

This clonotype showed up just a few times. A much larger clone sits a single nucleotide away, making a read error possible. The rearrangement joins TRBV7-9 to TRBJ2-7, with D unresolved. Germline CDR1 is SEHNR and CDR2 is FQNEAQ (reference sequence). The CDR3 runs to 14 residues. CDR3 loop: CASSLGQSSYEHYF. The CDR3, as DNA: TGTGCCAGCAGCTTAGGCCAGAGCTCCTACGAGCATTACTTC.

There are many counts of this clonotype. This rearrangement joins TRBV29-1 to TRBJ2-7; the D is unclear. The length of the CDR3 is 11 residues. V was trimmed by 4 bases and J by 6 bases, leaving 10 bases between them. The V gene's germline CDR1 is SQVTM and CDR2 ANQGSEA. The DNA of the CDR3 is TGCAGCGTTGGACAAGGTTCCGAGCAGTACTTC. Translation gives CSVGQGSEQYF.

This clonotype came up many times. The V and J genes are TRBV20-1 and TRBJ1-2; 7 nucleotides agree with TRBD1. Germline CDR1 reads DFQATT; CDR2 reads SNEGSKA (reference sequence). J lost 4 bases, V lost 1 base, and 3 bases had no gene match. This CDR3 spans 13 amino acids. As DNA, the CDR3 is TGCAGTGCTAGAGTATACAGGGGCTATGGCTACACCTTC. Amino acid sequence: CSARVYRGYGYTF.

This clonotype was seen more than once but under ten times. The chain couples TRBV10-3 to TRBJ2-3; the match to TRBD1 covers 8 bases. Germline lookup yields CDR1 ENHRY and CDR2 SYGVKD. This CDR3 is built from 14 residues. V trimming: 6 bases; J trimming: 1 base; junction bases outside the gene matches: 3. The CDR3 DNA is TGTGCCATCAGACCGGACAGGGGCACAGATACGCAGTATTTT. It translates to CAIRPDRGTDTQYF.

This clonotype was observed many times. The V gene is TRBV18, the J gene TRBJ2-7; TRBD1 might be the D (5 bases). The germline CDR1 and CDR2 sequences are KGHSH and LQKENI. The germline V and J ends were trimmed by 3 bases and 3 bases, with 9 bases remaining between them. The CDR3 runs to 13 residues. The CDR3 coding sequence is TGTGCCAGCTCACCTAACAGGAACTACGAGCAGTACTTC. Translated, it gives CASSPNRNYEQYF.

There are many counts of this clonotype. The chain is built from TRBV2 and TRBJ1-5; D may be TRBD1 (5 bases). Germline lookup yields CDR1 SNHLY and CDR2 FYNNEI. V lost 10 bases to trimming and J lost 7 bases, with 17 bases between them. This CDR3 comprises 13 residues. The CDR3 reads CATLGGVGQPQHF. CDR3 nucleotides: TGTGCCACCCTGGGAGGGGTCGGACAGCCCCAGCATTTT.

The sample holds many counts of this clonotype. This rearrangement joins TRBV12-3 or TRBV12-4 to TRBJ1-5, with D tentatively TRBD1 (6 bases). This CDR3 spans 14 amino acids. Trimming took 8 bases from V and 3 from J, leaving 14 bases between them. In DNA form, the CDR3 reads TGTGCCAGCGCTTTAGGGGGGGACAATCAGCCCCAGCATTTT. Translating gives CASALGGDNQPQHF.

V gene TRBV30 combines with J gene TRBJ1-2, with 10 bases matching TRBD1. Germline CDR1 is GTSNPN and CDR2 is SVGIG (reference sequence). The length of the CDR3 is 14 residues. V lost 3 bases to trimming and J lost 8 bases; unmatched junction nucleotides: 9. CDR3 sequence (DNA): TGTGCCTGGAGCATCCAGTGGACAGGGGGGGGCTACACCTTC. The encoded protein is CAWSIQWTGGGYTF.

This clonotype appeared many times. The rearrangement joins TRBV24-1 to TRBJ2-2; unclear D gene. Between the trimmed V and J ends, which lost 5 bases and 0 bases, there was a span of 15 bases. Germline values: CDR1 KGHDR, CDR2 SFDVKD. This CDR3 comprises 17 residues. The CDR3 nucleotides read TGTGCCACCAGTGGCCCTCTCTTGGGTCCGAACACCGGGGAGCTGTTTTTT. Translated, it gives CATSGPLLGPNTGELFF.

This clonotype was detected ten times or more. The CDR3 bases are TGCAGCGTTGCGACAGGGGTTCAGCCCCAGCATTTT. Translation: CSVATGVQPQHF. This chain connects TRBV29-1 to TRBJ1-5; 8 nucleotides agree with TRBD1. J gave up 6 bases and V 4 bases, and 2 bases lay outside the gene matches. The germline V gene has CDR1 SQVTM and CDR2 ANQGSEA. The CDR3 has 12 residues. Filled out from reference TRBV29-1 and TRBJ1-5, the complete variable domain reads SAVISQKPSRDICQRGTSLTIQCQVDSQVTMMFWYRQQPGQSLTLIATANQGSEATYESGFVIDKFPISRPNLTFSTLTVSNMSPEDSSIYLCSVATGVQPQHFGDGTRLSIL.

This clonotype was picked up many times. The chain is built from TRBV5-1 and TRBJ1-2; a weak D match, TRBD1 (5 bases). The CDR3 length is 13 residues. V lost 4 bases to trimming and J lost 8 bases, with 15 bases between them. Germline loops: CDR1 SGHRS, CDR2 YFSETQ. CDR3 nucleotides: TGCGCCAGCAGCGTGCCGGGGCCCGGGGGCTACACCTTC. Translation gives CASSVPGPGGYTF.

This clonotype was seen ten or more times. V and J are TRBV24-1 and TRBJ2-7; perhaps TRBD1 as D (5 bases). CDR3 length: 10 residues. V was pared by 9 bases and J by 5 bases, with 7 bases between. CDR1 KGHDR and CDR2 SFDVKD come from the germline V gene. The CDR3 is CATPGHEQYF. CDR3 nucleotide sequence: TGTGCCACCCCAGGGCACGAGCAGTACTTC.

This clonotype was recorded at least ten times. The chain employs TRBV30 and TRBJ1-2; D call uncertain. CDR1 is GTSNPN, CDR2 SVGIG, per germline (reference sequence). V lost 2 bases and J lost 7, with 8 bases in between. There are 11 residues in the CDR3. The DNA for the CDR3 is TGTGCCTGGAGTCAGAACCGTGGCTACACCTTC. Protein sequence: CAWSQNRGYTF.

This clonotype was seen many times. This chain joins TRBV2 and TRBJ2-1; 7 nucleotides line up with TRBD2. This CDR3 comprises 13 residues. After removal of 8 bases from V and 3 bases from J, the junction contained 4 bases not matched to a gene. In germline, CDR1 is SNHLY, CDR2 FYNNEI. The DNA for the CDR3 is TGTGCCAGCTTGGCGGGAGTCTACAATGAGCAGTTCTTC. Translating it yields CASLAGVYNEQFF. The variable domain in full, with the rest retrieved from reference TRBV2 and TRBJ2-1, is EPEVTQTPSHQVTQMGQEVILRCVPISNHLYFYWYRQILGQKVEFLVSFYNNEISEKSEIFDDQFSVERPDGSNFTLKIRSTKLEDSAMYFCASLAGVYNEQFFGPGTRLTVL.

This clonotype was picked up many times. CDR3 residues: CATIPGLPTDTQYF. The CDR3 nucleotides read TGTGCCACCATACCGGGACTACCCACAGATACGCAGTATTTT. The chain joins TRBV28 to TRBJ2-3; 7 bases are shared with TRBD2. J was trimmed by 2 bases and V by 10 bases; bases with no gene match: 9. In germline, CDR1 is MDHEN, CDR2 SYDVKM. The CDR3 runs to 14 residues.

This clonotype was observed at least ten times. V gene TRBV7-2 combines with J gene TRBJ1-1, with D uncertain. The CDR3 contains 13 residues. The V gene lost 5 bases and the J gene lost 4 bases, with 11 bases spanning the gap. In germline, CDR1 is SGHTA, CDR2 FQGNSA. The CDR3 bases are TGTGCCAGCAGCAGCACGGGCCTCACTGAAGCTTTCTTT. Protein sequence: CASSSTGLTEAFF. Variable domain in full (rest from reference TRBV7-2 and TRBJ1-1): GAGVSQSPSNKVTEKGKDVELRCDPISGHTALYWYRQSLGQGLEFLIYFQGNSAPDKSGLPSDRFSAERTGGSVSTLTIQRTQQEDSAVYLCASSSTGLTEAFFGQGTRLTVV.

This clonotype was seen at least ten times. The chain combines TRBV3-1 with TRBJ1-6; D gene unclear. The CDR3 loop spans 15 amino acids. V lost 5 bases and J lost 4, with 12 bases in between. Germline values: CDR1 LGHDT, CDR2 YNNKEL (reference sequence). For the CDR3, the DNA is TGTGCCAGCAGCGGCCCGGCGGGGTATAATTCACCCCTCCACTTT. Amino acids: CASSGPAGYNSPLHF.

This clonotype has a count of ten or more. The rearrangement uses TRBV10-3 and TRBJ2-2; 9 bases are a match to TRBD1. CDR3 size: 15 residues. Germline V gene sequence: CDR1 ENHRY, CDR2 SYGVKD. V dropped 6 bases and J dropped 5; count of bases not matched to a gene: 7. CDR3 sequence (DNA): TGTGCCATCAGAACCGGGACAGGGCCTACCGGGGAGCTGTTTTTT. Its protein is CAIRTGTGPTGELFF.

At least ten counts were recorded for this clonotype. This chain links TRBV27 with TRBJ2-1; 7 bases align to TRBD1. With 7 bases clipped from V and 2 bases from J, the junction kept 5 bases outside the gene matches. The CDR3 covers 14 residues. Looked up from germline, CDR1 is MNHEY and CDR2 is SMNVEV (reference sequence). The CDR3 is CASTRQGPYNEQFF. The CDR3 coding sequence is TGTGCCAGCACGCGACAGGGCCCCTACAATGAGCAGTTCTTC.

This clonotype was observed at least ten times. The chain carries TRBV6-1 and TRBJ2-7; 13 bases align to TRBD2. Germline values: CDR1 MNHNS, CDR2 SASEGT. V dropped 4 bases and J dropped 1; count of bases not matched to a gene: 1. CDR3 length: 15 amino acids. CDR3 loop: CASSGLAGGSYEQYF. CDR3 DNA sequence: TGTGCCAGCAGTGGACTAGCGGGAGGTTCCTACGAGCAGTACTTC.

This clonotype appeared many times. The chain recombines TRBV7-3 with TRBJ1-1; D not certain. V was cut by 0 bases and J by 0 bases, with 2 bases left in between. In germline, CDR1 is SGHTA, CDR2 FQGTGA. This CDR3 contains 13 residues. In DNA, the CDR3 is TGTGCCAGCAGCTTAACGGTGAACACTGAAGCTTTCTTT. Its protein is CASSLTVNTEAFF. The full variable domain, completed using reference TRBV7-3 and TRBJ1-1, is GAGVSQTPSNKVTEKGKYVELRCDPISGHTALYWYRQSLGQGPEFLIYFQGTGAADDSGLPNDRFFAVRPEGSVSTLKIQRTERGDSAVYLCASSLTVNTEAFFGQGTRLTVV.

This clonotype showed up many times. The CDR3 bases are TGCAGTGCTAGGCGCGGTTACACTGAAGCTTTCTTT. Protein: CSARRGYTEAFF. The V call is TRBV20-1, the J call TRBJ1-1, with D hard to call. Germline V lookup: CDR1 DFQATT, CDR2 SNEGSKA (reference sequence). There are 12 residues in the CDR3. Trimming left V 3 bases short and J 3 bases short, with 8 bases between.